This T cell receptor beta chain was retrieved from a study of cytomegalovirus exposure and HLA in healthy donors. Turning to the study itself: Of some 360 genotyped donors, roughly 86% clustered with self-reported Caucasian donors.

CDR3 length equals 15 residues. Germline V gives CDR1 SNHLY, CDR2 FYNNEI. V was clipped by 5 bases and J by 1 base, with 11 bases between them. A multiplex PCR was run with 60 Vbeta primers and 13 Jbeta primers. The protocol was immunoSEQ multiplex PCR, while the TCRdb copy is restricted to in-frame clones and leaves out a portion. The sample shows about 100,000 clones, more than 65% of them seen only once. This clone was observed a handful of times. Its antigen is still unknown. General study points: Among TCR beta chains of equal frequency, HLA-associated ones were more clonally expanded in a later analysis.

The TCR originated in a man aged 30-40 years in good health and CMV-seronegative. Sample: PBMCs. The gene calls are TRBV2 and TRBJ1-4, with D tentatively TRBD1 (6 bases). CDR3 protein: CASSLLTGTNEKLFF. The DNA of the CDR3 is TGTGCCAGCAGTCTTTTGACAGGAACTAATGAAAAACTGTTTTTT.